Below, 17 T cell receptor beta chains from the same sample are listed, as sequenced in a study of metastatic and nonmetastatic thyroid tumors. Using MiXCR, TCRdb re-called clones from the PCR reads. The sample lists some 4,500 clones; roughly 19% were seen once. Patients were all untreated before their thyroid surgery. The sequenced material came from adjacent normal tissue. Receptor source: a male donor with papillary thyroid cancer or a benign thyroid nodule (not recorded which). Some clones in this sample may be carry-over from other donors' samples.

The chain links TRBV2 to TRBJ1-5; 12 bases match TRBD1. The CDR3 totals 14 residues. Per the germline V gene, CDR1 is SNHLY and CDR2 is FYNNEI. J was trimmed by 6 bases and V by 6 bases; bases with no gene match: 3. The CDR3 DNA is TGTGCCAGCAGCGGGGACAGGGGGCGTCAGCCCCAGCATTTT. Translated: CASSGDRGRQPQHF.

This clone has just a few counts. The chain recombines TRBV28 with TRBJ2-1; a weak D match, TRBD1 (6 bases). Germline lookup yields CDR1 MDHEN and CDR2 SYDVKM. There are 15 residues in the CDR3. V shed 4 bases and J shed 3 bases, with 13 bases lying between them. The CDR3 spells CASSWDIFFYNEQFF. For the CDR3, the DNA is TGTGCCAGCAGTTGGGACATCTTTTTCTACAATGAGCAGTTCTTC.

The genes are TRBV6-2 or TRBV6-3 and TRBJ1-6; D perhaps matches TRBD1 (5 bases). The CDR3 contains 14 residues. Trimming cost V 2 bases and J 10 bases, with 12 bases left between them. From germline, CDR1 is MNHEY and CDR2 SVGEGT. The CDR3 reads CASSYGGWDSPLHF. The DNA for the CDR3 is TGTGCCAGCAGTTACGGGGGTTGGGACTCACCCCTCCACTTT.

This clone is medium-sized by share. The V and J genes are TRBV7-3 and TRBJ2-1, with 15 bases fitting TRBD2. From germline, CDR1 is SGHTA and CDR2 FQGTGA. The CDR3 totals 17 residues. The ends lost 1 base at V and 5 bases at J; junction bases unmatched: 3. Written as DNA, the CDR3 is TGTGCCAGCAGCTTAAGGACTAGCGGGGGGGCGAACAATGAGCAGTTCTTC. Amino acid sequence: CASSLRTSGGANNEQFF.

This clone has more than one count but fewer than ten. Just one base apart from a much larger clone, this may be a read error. CDR3 amino acids: CASRLDTDHTEAFF. CDR3 DNA sequence: TGTGCCAGCAGACTCGACACGGATCACACTGAAGCTTTCTTT. The chain combines TRBV6-5 with TRBJ1-1; no reliable D call. Germline V gene data show CDR1 as MNHEY and CDR2 as SVGAGI. The CDR3 has 14 residues. Trimming removed 6 bases from V and 3 bases from J, with 14 bases in between.

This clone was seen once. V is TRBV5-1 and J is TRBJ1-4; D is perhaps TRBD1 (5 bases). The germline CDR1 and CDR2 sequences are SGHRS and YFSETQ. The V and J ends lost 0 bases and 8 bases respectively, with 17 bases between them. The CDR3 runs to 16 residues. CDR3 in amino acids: CASSLGVRERREKLFF. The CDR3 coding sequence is TGCGCCAGCAGCTTGGGGGTCAGGGAACGTAGAGAAAAACTGTTTTTT.

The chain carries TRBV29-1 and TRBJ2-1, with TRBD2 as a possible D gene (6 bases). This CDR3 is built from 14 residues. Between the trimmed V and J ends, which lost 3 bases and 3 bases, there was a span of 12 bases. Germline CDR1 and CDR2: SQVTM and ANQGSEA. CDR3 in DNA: TGCAGCGTTGACGGGACTGAAGGCTACAATGAGCAGTTCTTC. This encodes CSVDGTEGYNEQFF.

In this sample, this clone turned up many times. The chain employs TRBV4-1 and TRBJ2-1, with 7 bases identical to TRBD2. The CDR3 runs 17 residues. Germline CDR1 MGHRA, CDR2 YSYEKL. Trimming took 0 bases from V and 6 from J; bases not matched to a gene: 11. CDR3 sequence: CASSQDRALGGINEQFF. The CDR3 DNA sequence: TGCGCCAGCAGCCAAGATCGGGCTTTGGGGGGGATCAATGAGCAGTTCTTC.

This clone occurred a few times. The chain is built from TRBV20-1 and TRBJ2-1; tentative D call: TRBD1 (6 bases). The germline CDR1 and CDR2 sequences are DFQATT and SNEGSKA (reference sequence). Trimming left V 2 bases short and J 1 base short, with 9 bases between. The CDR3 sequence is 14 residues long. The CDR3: CSARQGISYNEQFF. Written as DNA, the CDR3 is TGCAGTGCTAGACAGGGGATATCCTACAATGAGCAGTTCTTC.

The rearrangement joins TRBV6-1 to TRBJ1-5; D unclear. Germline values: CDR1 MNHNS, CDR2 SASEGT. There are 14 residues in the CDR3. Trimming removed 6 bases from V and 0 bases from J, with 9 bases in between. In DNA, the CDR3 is TGTGCCAGCAGCAAGGGCATTAGCAATCAGCCCCAGCATTTT. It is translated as CASSKGISNQPQHF.

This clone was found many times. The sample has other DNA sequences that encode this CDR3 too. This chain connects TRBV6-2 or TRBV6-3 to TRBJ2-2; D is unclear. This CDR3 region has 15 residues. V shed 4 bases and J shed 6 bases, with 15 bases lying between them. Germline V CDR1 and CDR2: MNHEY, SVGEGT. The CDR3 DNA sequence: TGTGCCAGCAGTTGGGTGATTGACGGCCCCGGGGAGCTGTTTTTT. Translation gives CASSWVIDGPGELFF.

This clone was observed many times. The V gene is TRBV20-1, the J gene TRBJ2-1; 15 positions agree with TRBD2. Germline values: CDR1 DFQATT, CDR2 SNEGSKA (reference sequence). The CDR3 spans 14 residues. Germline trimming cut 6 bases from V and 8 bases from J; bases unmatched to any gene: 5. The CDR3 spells CSARTSGGAYEQFF. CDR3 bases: TGCAGTGCCAGGACTAGCGGGGGGGCATATGAGCAGTTCTTC.

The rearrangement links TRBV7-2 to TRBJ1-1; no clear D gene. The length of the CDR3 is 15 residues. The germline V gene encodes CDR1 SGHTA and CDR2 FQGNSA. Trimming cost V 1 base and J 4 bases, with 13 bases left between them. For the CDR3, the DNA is TGTGCCAGCAGCTTAGTCAAGAGGTTTCGCACTGAAGCTTTCTTT. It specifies CASSLVKRFRTEAFF.

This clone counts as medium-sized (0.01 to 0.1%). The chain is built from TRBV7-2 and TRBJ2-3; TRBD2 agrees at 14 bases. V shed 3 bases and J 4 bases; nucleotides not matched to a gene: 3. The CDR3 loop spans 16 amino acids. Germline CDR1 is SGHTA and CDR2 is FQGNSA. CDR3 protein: CASSFSTSGGADTQYF. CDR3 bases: TGTGCCAGCAGCTTCTCGACTAGCGGGGGGGCAGATACGCAGTATTTT.

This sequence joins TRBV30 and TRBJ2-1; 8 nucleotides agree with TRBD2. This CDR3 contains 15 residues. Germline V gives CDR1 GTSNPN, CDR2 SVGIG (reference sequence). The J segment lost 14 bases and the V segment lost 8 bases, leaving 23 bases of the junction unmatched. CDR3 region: CALLGAGGRGARKFF. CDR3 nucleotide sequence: TGTGCCCTCCTGGGGGCGGGGGGTCGGGGGGCTCGGAAGTTCTTC.

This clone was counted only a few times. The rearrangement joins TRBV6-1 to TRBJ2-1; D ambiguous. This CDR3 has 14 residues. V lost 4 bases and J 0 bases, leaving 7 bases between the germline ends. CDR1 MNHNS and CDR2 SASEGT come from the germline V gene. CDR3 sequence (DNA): TGTGCCAGCAGTGGAACTATCTCCTACAATGAGCAGTTCTTC. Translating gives CASSGTISYNEQFF.

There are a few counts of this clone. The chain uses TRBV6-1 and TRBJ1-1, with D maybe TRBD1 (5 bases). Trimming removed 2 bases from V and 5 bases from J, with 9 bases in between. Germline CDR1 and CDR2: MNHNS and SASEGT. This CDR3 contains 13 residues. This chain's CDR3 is CASSERGRTEAFF. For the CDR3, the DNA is TGTGCCAGCAGTGAAAGGGGTAGGACTGAAGCTTTCTTT.